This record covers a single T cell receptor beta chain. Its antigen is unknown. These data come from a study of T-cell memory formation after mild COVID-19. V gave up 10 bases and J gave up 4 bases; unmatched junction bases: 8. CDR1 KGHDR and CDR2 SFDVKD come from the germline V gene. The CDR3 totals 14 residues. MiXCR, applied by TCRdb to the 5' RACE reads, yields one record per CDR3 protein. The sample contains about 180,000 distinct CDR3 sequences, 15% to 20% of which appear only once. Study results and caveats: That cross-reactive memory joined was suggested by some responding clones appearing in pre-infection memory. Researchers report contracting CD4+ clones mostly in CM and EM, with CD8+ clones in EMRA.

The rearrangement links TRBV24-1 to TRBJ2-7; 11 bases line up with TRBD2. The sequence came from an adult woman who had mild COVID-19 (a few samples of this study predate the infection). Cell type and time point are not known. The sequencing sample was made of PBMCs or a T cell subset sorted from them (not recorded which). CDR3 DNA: TGTGCCACGTCGACTAGCGGGAACACTTACGAGCAGTACTTC. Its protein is CATSTSGNTYEQYF.